This is a list of T cell receptor beta chains from one sample in a study of Ad26.COV2.S vaccination and SARS-CoV-2 variants. Clones were read by immunoSEQ multiplex PCR, and TCRdb kept only the in-frame ones, dropping some. The table shows 350,000 to 450,000 clones, with around 91% occurring only once. The sample was peripheral blood, taken in a trial of Ad26.COV2.S vaccine versus placebo. Source of these receptors: a person aged 18-65 years who received the Ad26.COV2.S COVID-19 vaccine or a placebo. The CDR3 runs from the conserved cysteine through the conserved F or W. Fields, in order: clone size, D gene, J gene, V gene, CDR3 DNA, CDR3 protein. The D gene is left open where the match is weak. Expanded clones get a size class; other rows say once, few or many, or leave the size out.

clone_size: -; d_call: -; j_call: TRBJ1-4; v_call: TRBV5-1; cdr3_nt: TGCGCCAGCAGCTTGGCAGGTGTGAATGAAAAACTGTTTTTT; cdr3_aa: CASSLAGVNEKLFF
clone_size: -; d_call: -; j_call: TRBJ1-5; v_call: TRBV30; cdr3_nt: TGTGCCTGGAGTGTGGGAGGGACTCAGCCCCAGCATTTT; cdr3_aa: CAWSVGGTQPQHF
clone_size: once; d_call: -; j_call: TRBJ2-3; v_call: TRBV9; cdr3_nt: TGTGCCAGCAGCGTAGCTTTGCCAGGTTCCACAGATACGCAGTATTTT; cdr3_aa: CASSVALPGSTDTQYF
clone_size: -; d_call: TRBD1; j_call: TRBJ2-1; v_call: TRBV12-5; cdr3_nt: TGTGCTAGTGGCCCGACAGGGGGGCTTCAGAATGAGCAGTTCTTC; cdr3_aa: CASGPTGGLQNEQFF
clone_size: -; d_call: -; j_call: TRBJ1-5; v_call: TRBV30; cdr3_nt: TGTGCCTGGAGTGCTGGGGTGGGCCAGCCCCAGCATTTT; cdr3_aa: CAWSAGVGQPQHF
clone_size: -; d_call: -; j_call: TRBJ1-3; v_call: TRBV30; cdr3_nt: TGTGCCTGGATGCCGGGGCCAGTAGGAAACACCATATATTTT; cdr3_aa: CAWMPGPVGNTIYF
clone_size: -; d_call: -; j_call: TRBJ2-7; v_call: TRBV28; cdr3_nt: TGTGCCAGCAGGACGACAGGCCTCTACGAGCAGTACTTC; cdr3_aa: CASRTTGLYEQYF
clone_size: -; d_call: -; j_call: TRBJ2-7; v_call: TRBV5-1; cdr3_nt: TGCGCCAGCAGCTTCCGGGTGGGAGAGCAGTACTTC; cdr3_aa: CASSFRVGEQYF
clone_size: -; d_call: TRBD1; j_call: TRBJ2-1; v_call: TRBV7-9; cdr3_nt: TGTGCCAGCAGCGAAGGACAGGACAATGAGCAGTTCTTC; cdr3_aa: CASSEGQDNEQFF
clone_size: -; d_call: TRBD1; j_call: TRBJ2-7; v_call: TRBV6-5; cdr3_nt: TGTGCCAGCAGTTTAGTACCGGGACAGGGCCCCTACGAGCAGTACTTC; cdr3_aa: CASSLVPGQGPYEQYF
clone_size: -; d_call: -; j_call: TRBJ1-5; v_call: TRBV5-5; cdr3_nt: TGTGCCAGCAGCGGGGACGGGGGAGATCAGCCCCAGCATTTT; cdr3_aa: CASSGDGGDQPQHF
clone_size: few; d_call: -; j_call: TRBJ1-1; v_call: TRBV2; cdr3_nt: TGTGCCAGCAGTGAAGCGAAAGGACTGATAACTGAAGCTTTCTTT; cdr3_aa: CASSEAKGLITEAFF
clone_size: few; d_call: -; j_call: TRBJ2-7; v_call: TRBV6-5; cdr3_nt: TGTGCCAGCAACAGTGGCAGGGCCCCACCCTACGAGCAGTACTTC; cdr3_aa: CASNSGRAPPYEQYF
clone_size: -; d_call: -; j_call: TRBJ2-7; v_call: TRBV30; cdr3_nt: TGTGCCTGGAGTGTGTCTAGTGTGGTCCTCGAGCAGTACTTC; cdr3_aa: CAWSVSSVVLEQYF